This entry features one T cell receptor (beta chain) sequence. The antigen is undetermined. Molecular-barcoded quantitative 5'-RACE produced these TCR beta libraries. TCRdb re-derived calls from the 5' RACE reads in MiXCR, one entry per CDR3 protein. Seen here are around 340,000 distinct CDR3 sequences, roughly 14% observed once, and the top ten hold approximately 1.1%. These data are taken from a study of CD8 T cells in ankylosing spondylitis. Whole-study findings and limits: Within peripheral blood, clones linked to disease were CD8+ and relatively rare. Prior literature has documented some motif variants in synovial fluid and blood from reactive arthritis. According to the report, clones linked to the disease were significantly enriched in matched synovial fluid samples taken from ankylosing spondylitis patients.

This receptor was identified in a male donor with ankylosing spondylitis or in good health (not recorded which). Sequencing used blood, either unsorted or a sorted T cell fraction (not recorded which).

The DNA of the CDR3 is TGCAGTGCTAAGGGTCCTGGGCGAGCGGAGACCCAGTACTTC. It is translated as CSAKGPGRAETQYF. The chain is built from TRBV20-1 and TRBJ2-5; D unresolved. The CDR3 sequence is 14 residues long. The germline CDR1 and CDR2 sequences are DFQATT and SNEGSKA (reference sequence). V gave up 4 bases and J gave up 5 bases, with 17 bases separating them.